The T cell receptor beta chain under discussion was sequenced for a study of T-cell memory formation after mild COVID-19 (dated by TCRdb to the early 2020s). Concerning the study at large: TCR sequence clusters from the two donors were largely donor specific. In a couple of donors, T-cell clones that expanded and contracted after mild COVID-19 were tracked by sequencing TCRalpha and TCRbeta repertoires over time. The cohort comprised two young, previously healthy adult volunteers, one female and one male.

V has 6 bases trimmed and J has 6 bases trimmed; junction bases matching no gene number 13. Including the terminal cysteine and phenylalanine, the CDR3 comprises 16 residues. Only CDR3 DNA is held: 48 bases, read in frame from base 1. The germline V gene specifies SQVTM as CDR1 and ANQGSEA as CDR2. Sequencing relied on an Illumina NovaSeq 6000. TCRalpha and TCRbeta cDNA libraries were constructed by 5'RACE with constant-segment primers, with sample barcodes and unique molecular identifiers being introduced. RNA was extracted from every sample with Trizol reagent. Libraries were amplified in two PCR steps, with a second sample barcode and Illumina TruSeq adapters added in the second step. Sequencing of libraries was performed on an Illumina NovaSeq with 2 x 150 bp paired-end reads. Per the source publication's procedure: With migec v1.2.7, reads were demultiplexed and then collapsed into UMI-guided consensus sequences. Using mixcr v2.1.11, the UMI consensuses were aligned to TRA and TRB V and J templates and assembled into clonotypes. A clonotype was counted as expanded or contracted only if both edgeR and NoisET called the change significant, with noise models trained on biological replicates. For edgeR calls, the cutoffs were a false discovery rate-adjusted p below 0.01 and a log2 fold-change threshold of 1. As an exploratory analysis of dynamics, max-normalized trajectories of the 1000 most abundant clonotypes were examined by PCA with hierarchical clustering. Separately sequenced CD4+ and CD8+ repertoires were used to assign the CD4 or CD8 phenotype of responding clones. TCRdb reanalyzed the raw reads on its own, using fastp at Q25 for trimming and MiXCR for clone calling, and kept in-frame beta chains. Each entry merges the rows of one CDR3 protein and shows their most common DNA and genes. These V and J calls originate from TCRdb's pipeline instead of the authors' own analysis. The sample has approximately 300,000 distinct CDR3 sequences on record, more than 15% of them singletons. 22% of the sample rests with the top ten.

Study-wide conclusions, independent of this receptor: Only two mild cases were covered by the study, and larger cohorts that include severe cases with pre-infection samples were considered necessary. Contracting CD4+ clones were located mainly in the CM and EM memory subsets, whereas CD8+ clones were found to be enriched in EMRA. Clones that contracted from day 15 to 85 showed balanced CD4/CD8 phenotypes, whereas a second wave of clones that expanded from day 15 to 37 leaned towards CD4+. Some responding clones were detected in pre-infection memory, suggesting pre-existing cross-reactive memory T cells joined the SARS-CoV-2 response. SARS-CoV-2 specificity was not confirmed for the second-wave clones peaking on day 37.

PBMCs were isolated by Ficoll-Paque density gradient centrifugation. A remark on this clonotype: Its antigen is unknown. Base quality data are lacking; no much larger clone is found one base away.

This clonotype originated in a man aged 18 to 35 who had mild COVID-19 (a few samples of this study predate the infection). The sample titles of this study are shuffled in the database, so cell type and time point are left out; the donor was told from shared clones. The rearranged segments are TRBV29-1 and TRBJ2-2, with TRBD1 identical over 10 junction bases. The source material was PBMCs or a T cell subset sorted from them (not recorded which). The CDR3: CSVTAPDRGHAGELFF. The DNA sequence is given as TGCAGCGTCACCGCTCCTGACAGGGGGCATGCCGGGGAGCTGTTTTTT.